The TCR beta chain described here comes from a study of T cell repertoires in cytomegalovirus infection. At the level of the study: Carrying CMV and the relevant HLA type showed in public TCR beta signatures.

Whole-study results and caveats: Carriers of CMV and the relevant HLA type were discriminated by public TCR beta frequency. HLA-C-restricted CMV clonotypes gave the most frequent clonotype in two of eight donors.

TCRdb reprocessed the reads with MiXCR, giving one entry per CDR3 protein. The table records under 800,000 distinct CDR3 sequences, 24% of them present only once. The sample holds a few counts of this clonotype. Its antigen is currently unknown. One junction end disagrees with the germline gene, perhaps due to a read error. The germline gives CDR1 SSHAT, CDR2 FNYEAQ (reference sequence). This CDR3 is built from 17 residues. The source material was CD8+ T cells from PBMCs. The TCR was taken from a human donor in good health (CMV status not recorded). Some clones in this sample may be carry-over from other donors' samples. The chain joins TRBV7-7 to TRBJ2-3, with 9 nucleotides matching TRBD1. CDR3 loop: CASSLEATGGRPSTQYF. CDR3 bases: TGTGCTAGCAGCTTAGAGGCTACAGGGGGCCGGCCGTCAACGCAGTATTTT.